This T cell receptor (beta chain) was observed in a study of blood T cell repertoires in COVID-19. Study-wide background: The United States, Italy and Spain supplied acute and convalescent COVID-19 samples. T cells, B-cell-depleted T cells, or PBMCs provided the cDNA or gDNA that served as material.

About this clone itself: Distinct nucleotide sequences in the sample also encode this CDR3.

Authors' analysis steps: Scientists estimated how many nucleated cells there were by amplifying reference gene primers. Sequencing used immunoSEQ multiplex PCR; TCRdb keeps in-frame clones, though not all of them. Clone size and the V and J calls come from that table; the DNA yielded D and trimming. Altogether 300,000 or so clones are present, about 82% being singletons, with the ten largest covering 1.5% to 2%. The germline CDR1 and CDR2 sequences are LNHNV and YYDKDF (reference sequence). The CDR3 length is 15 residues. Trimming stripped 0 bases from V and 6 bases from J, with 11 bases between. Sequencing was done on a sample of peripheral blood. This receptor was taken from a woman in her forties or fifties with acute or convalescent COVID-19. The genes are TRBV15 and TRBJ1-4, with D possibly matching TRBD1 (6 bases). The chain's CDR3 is CATSRDRGWDEKLFF. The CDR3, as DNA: TGTGCCACCAGCAGAGACAGGGGATGGGATGAAAAACTGTTTTTT.